The present T cell receptor (beta chain) was sequenced within a study of blood T cell repertoires in COVID-19. With 7 bases clipped from V and 5 bases from J, the junction kept 15 bases outside the gene matches. This CDR3 spans 16 amino acids. Per germline, CDR1 KGHDR and CDR2 SFDVKD. Libraries were prepared by immunoSEQ multiplex PCR; TCRdb keeps only in-frame clonotypes and omits some of them. The table has about 210,000 clones, about 90% seen once; the top ten hold 1% to 1.5%. The clonotype originates from a man aged 25 to 40 with acute or convalescent COVID-19. The rearrangement links TRBV24-1 to TRBJ1-2; 7 bases are a match to TRBD1. The sequencing sample was made of peripheral blood. The CDR3 bases are TGTGCCACCAGCTCGACAGGGAAGCAACAGGTGTATGGCTACACCTTC. This sequence encodes CATSSTGKQQVYGYTF.